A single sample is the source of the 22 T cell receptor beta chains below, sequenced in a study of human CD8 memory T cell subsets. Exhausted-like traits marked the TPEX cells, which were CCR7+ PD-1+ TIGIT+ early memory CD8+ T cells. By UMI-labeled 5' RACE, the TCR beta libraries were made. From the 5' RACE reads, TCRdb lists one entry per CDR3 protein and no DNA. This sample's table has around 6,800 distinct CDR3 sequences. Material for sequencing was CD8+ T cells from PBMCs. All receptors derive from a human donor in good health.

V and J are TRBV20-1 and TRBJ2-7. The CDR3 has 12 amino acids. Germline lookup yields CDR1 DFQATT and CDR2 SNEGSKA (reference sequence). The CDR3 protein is CSASGRSYEQYF.

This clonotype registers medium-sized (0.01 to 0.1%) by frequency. The CDR3 is CSVMGTGVAGELFF. This rearrangement joins TRBV29-1 to TRBJ2-2; TCRdb names TRBD1, which stays unverified in the absence of DNA. CDR3 size: 14 residues. Germline V lookup: CDR1 SQVTM, CDR2 ANQGSEA.

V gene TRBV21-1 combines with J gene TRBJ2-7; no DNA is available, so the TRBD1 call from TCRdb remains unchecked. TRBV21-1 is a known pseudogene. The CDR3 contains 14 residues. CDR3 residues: CASRPGTGHYEQYF.

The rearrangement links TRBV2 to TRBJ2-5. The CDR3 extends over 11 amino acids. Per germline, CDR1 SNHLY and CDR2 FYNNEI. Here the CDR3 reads CASRARETQYF.

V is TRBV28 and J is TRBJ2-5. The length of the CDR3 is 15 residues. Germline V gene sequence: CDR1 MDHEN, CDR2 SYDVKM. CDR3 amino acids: CASSRVALFQETQYF.

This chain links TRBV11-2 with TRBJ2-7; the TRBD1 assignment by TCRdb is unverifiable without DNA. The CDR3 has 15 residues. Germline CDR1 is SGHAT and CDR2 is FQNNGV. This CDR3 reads CASSLLGGQLYEQYF.

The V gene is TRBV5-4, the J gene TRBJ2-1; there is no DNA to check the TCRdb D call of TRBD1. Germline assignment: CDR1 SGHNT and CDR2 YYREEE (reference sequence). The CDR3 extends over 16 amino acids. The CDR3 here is CASRDTGTGAIGEQFF.

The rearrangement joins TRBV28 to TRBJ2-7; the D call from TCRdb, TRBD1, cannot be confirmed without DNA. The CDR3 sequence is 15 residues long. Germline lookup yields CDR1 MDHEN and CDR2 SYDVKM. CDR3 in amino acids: CASSLGGWAPNEQYF.

This CDR3 is CASSNPTSGGFTDTQYF. The chain combines TRBV6-5 with TRBJ2-3; the TRBD2 assignment by TCRdb is unverifiable without DNA. The CDR3 totals 17 residues. Germline assignment: CDR1 MNHEY and CDR2 SVGAGI.

The CDR3 spells CASSEGFGEQYF. The chain uses TRBV9 and TRBJ2-7; checking the TCRdb D call of TRBD2 is not possible without DNA. Germline assignment: CDR1 SGDLS and CDR2 YYNGEE. The CDR3 has 12 residues. Variable domain in full (rest from reference TRBV9 and TRBJ2-7): DSGVTQTPKHLITATGQRVTLRCSPRSGDLSVYWYQQSLDQGLQFLIQYYNGEERAKGNILERFSAQQFPDLHSELNLSSLELGDSALYFCASSEGFGEQYFGPGTRLTVT.

CDR3 region: CSARAPGSGVYNEQFF. The chain couples TRBV20-1 to TRBJ2-1; TCRdb calls TRBD2, which cannot be checked without DNA. Germline lookup yields CDR1 DFQATT and CDR2 SNEGSKA (reference sequence). This CDR3 is 16 amino acids long.

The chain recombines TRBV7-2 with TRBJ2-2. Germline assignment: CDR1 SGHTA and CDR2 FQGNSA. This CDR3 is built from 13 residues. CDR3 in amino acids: CASSLVGPGELFF.

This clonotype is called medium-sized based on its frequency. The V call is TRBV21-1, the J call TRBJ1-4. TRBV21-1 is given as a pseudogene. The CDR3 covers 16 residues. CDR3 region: CASGCRVKHSLEKLFF.

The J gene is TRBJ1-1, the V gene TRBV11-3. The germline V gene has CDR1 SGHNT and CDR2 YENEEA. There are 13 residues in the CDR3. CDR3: CASSSGMNTEAFF.

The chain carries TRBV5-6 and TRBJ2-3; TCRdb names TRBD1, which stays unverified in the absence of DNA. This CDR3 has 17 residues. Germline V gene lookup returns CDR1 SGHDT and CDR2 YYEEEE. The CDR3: CASSTGDRGDSTDTQYF.

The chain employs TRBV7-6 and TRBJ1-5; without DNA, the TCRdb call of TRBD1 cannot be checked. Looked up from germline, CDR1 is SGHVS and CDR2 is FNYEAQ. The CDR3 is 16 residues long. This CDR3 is CASSLAPTGGNQPQHF.

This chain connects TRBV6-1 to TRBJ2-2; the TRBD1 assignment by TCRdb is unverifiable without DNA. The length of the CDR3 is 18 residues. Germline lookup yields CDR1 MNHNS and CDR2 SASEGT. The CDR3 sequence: CASSEALLGTANTGELFF.

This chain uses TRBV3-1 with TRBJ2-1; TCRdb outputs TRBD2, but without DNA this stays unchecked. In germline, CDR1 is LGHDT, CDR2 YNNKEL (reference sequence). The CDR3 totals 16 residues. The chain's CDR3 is CASSQESGTWDNEQFF.

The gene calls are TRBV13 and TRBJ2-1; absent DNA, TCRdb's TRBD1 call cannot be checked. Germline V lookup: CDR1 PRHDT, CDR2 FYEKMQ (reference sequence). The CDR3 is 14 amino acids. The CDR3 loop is CASSQGLGSDEQFF.

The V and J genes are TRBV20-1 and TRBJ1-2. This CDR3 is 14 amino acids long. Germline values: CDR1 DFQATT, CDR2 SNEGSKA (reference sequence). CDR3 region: CSARSPEEGYGYTF.

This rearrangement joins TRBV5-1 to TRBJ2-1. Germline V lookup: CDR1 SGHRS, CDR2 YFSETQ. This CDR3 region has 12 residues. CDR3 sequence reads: CASSLGKDEQFF.

CDR3 in amino acids: CASSSSGGYNEQFF. This chain uses TRBV6-4 with TRBJ2-1; as DNA is missing, the TRBD2 call by TCRdb cannot be tested. The CDR3 has 14 residues. Looked up from germline, CDR1 is MRHNA and CDR2 is SNTAGT.